This TCR beta chain was identified in a study of cytomegalovirus exposure and HLA in healthy donors. Across the study: An earlier analysis identified 117 million unique TCR beta sequences in about 190 million T cells.

With respect to this clone: Its matching antigen is unknown.

Germline-derived CDR1 and CDR2 are MGHRA and YSYEKL. CDR3 length: 16 amino acids. Trimming removed 0 bases from V and 5 bases from J; junction bases left unmatched: 10. The PCR used 60 Vbeta and 13 Jbeta primers. Here immunoSEQ multiplex PCR was the method, and the copy in TCRdb shows in-frame clones only, minus some. The repertoire has 180,000 or so clones, 60% to 80% of them found once; the top ten carry just under 3%. Study-level points and caveats: From TCR beta sequences, most subjects' HLA-A and HLA-B alleles were reportedly predicted accurately. The study had only CMV serostatus as immune exposure information. Using the classifier, cytomegalovirus status was reportedly diagnosed with high specificity and sensitivity.

Source material: PBMCs. This sequence joins TRBV4-1 and TRBJ2-7, with 7 bases identical to TRBD2. The clonotype originates from a man in his forties in good health and CMV-seronegative. DNA of the CDR3: TGCGCCAGCAGCCAAGAGTTCCCCGGGAGGCTCAACGAGCAGTACTTC. Amino acid sequence: CASSQEFPGRLNEQYF.